This T cell receptor beta chain was sequenced in a study of regulatory T cells in long-lasting Graves disease. Study-wide background: Antithyroid drug exposure in newly diagnosed Graves' patients had lasted under 3 months. General observations from the study: Graves' patients with persistent disease showed TCR diversity lower than patients newly diagnosed. Favored usage of TRBV28, TRBJ1-2 and TRBJ2-5 was recorded in persistent disease. Since the sample size was small, accuracy may have been reduced.

Trimming stripped 4 bases from V and 8 bases from J, with 18 bases between. The CDR3 consists of 15 residues. Germline lookup yields CDR1 MNHEY and CDR2 SVGEGT. The time point is: newly diagnosed GD, antithyroid drugs for less than 3 months. From PBMCs, RNA was extracted and then used to make the TCR library. The authors built TCR beta libraries using iRepertoire HTBI primers and Arm-PCR of CDR3 regions. TCRdb called the multiplex PCR reads again in MiXCR, with one record for every CDR3 protein. The table has under 300,000 distinct CDR3 sequences, 20% seen once. This clonotype was counted many times. What it recognizes is unknown.

The rearrangement links TRBV6-2 or TRBV6-3 to TRBJ2-1; TRBD1 might be the D (6 bases). The sequence came from a female donor with Graves disease. Material: peripheral blood mononuclear cells (PBMCs), obtained at new diagnosis, from a patient treated with antithyroid drugs. The DNA of the CDR3 is TGTGCCAGCAGTTCTGTACGGGACAAACCTGATGAGCAGTTCTTC. Translated, it gives CASSSVRDKPDEQFF.